This TCR beta chain was captured in a study of control samples from healthy donors and cancer patients. Assay used: immunoSEQ multiplex PCR; TCRdb lists only in-frame clones, some missing. The data show some 130,000 clones, with approximately 95% seen just once and about 4% held by the top ten. This TCR was sampled from a man aged 25-45 years in good health. Sequencing input: blood.

Written as DNA, the CDR3 is TGTGCCAAGTCCCAGGGACAAGAGACCCAGTACTTC. Its translation is CAKSQGQETQYF. The genes are TRBV2 and TRBJ2-5; tentative D call: TRBD1 (5 bases). This CDR3 has 12 amino acids. Germline loops: CDR1 SNHLY, CDR2 FYNNEI. V lost 10 bases to trimming and J lost 2 bases, with 11 bases between them.